Below, 7 T cell receptor beta chains from the same sample are listed, as sequenced in a study of control samples from healthy donors and cancer patients (dated by TCRdb to the early 2020s). The library was produced with the immunoSEQ multiplex PCR assay. Not all clones reach the TCRdb copy of this immuneACCESS table, which keeps in-frame sequences only. Checked studies attribute under half of the gap to unresolved V genes and leave the rest unexplained. Within this sample are about 57,000 clones, with around 93% of them counted one time only. The top ten clones comprise about 0.93% of the sample. Source material: PBMCs. Receptors were obtained from a young man with colorectal cancer.

The chain couples TRBV30 to TRBJ2-2; D ambiguous. The V end was cut by 0 bases, the J end by 1 base, with 12 bases between. The CDR3 length is 16 residues. The germline CDR1 and CDR2 sequences are GTSNPN and SVGIG (reference sequence). The CDR3 spells CAWSVWGPLNTGELFF. The CDR3 DNA reads as TGTGCCTGGAGTGTATGGGGTCCTCTGAACACCGGGGAGCTGTTTTTT.

This CDR3 is CASSYSRGDGPGYTF. In DNA, the CDR3 is TGTGCCAGCAGTTACTCGAGAGGGGATGGGCCTGGCTACACCTTC. The chain recombines TRBV6-5 with TRBJ1-2; possible D gene TRBD1, 5 bases. The CDR3 has 15 residues. Germline lookup yields CDR1 MNHEY and CDR2 SVGAGI. With 0 bases removed from V and 7 bases from J, the gap between germline ends came to 15 bases.

The V and J genes are TRBV10-2 and TRBJ2-2, with D possibly matching TRBD2 (5 bases). The CDR3 totals 13 residues. Germline assignment: CDR1 WSHSY and CDR2 SAAADI. V dropped 4 bases and J dropped 5 bases, with 8 bases sitting between them. The CDR3 nucleotides read TGCGCCAGCAGTGGGACGGGAACCGGGGAGCTGTTTTTT. Protein product: CASSGTGTGELFF.

This sequence joins TRBV19 and TRBJ2-5, with D possibly being TRBD1 (5 bases). V lost 8 bases to trimming and J lost 2 bases, with 12 bases between them. This CDR3 spans 13 amino acids. Germline CDR1 LNHDA, CDR2 SQIVND (reference sequence). CDR3 nucleotides: TGTGCCAGTTCCGGTGGGGCACAAGAGACCCAGTACTTC. This codes for CASSGGAQETQYF.

This clone was detected once. The chain recombines TRBV19 with TRBJ1-4; 8 nucleotides agree with TRBD1. Germline CDR1 LNHDA, CDR2 SQIVND (reference sequence). Trimming cost V 6 bases and J 8 bases; bases outside gene matches: 11. The CDR3 contains 15 residues. In DNA, the CDR3 is TGTGCCAGTAGCTTATGGACAGGGAGAGACGAAAAACTGTTTTTT. Translation: CASSLWTGRDEKLFF.

J is TRBJ2-5 and V is TRBV6-5; D not resolved. The CDR3 loop spans 15 amino acids. Germline loops: CDR1 MNHEY, CDR2 SVGAGI. V gave up 4 bases and J gave up 1 base, with 13 bases separating them. The CDR3 spells CASSSSGRIQETQYF. Written as DNA, the CDR3 is TGTGCCAGCAGTTCGTCTGGGCGGATCCAAGAGACCCAGTACTTC.

The chain links TRBV5-4 to TRBJ2-1, with 8 bases lining up with TRBD2. V shed 4 bases, J shed 8 bases, and the junction held 11 bases outside the gene matches. The CDR3 spans 15 residues. Looked up from germline, CDR1 is SGHNT and CDR2 is YYREEE (reference sequence). DNA for the CDR3: TGTGCCAGCAGCCCGGGGGGGCTCGTCACCCATGAGCAGTTCTTC. It specifies CASSPGGLVTHEQFF.